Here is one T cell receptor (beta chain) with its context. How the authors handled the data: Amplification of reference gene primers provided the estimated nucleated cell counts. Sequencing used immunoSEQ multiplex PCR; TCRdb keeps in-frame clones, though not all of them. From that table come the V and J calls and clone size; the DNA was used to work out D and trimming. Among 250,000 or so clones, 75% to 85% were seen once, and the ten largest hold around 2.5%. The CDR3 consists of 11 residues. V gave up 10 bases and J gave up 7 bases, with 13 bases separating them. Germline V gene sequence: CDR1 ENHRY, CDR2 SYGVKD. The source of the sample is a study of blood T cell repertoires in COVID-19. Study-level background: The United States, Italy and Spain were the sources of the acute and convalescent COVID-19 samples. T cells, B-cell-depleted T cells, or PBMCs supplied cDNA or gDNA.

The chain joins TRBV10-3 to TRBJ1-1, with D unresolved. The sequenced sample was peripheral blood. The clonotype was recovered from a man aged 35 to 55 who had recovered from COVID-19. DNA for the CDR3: TGTGCCAGCGGCGGTGTACGTGAAGCTTTCTTT. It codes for CASGGVREAFF.